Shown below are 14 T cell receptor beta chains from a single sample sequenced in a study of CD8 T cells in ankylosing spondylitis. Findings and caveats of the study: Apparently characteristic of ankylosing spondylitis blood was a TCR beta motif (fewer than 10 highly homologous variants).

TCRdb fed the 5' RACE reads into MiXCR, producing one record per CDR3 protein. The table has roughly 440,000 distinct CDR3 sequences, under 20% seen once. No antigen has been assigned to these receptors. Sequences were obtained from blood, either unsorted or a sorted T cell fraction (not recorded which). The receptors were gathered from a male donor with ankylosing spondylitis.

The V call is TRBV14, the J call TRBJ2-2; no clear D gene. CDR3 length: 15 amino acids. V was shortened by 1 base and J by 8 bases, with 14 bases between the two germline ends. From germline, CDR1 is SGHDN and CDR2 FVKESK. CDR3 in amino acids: CASSQAHTRIGELFF. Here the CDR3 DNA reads TGTGCCAGCAGCCAAGCACACACCAGAATAGGGGAGCTGTTTTTT.

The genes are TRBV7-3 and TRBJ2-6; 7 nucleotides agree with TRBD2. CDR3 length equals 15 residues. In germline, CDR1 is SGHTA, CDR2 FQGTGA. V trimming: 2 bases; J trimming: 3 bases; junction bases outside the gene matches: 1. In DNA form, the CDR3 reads TGTGCCAGCAGCTTAGCGGGAGTTGGGGCCAACGTCCTGACTTTC. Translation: CASSLAGVGANVLTF.

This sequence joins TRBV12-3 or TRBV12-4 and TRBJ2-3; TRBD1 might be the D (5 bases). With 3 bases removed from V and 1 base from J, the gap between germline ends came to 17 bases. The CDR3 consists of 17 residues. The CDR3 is CASSFGRQGPRTDTQYF. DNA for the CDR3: TGTGCCAGCAGTTTTGGGCGGCAGGGCCCTCGCACAGATACGCAGTATTTT.

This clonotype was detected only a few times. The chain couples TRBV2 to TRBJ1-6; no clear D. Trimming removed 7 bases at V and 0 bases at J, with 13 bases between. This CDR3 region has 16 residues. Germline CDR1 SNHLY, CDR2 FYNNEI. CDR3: CASIPTATSYNSPLHF. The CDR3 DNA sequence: TGTGCCAGCATCCCGACTGCAACCTCCTATAATTCACCCCTCCACTTT.

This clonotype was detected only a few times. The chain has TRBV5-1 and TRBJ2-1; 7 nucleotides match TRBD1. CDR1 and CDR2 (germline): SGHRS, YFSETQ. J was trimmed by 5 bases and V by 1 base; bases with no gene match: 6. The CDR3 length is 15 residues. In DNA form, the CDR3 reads TGCGCCAGCAGCTTGCCCAGGGGGACCCACAATGAGCAGTTCTTC. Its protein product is CASSLPRGTHNEQFF.

CDR3 loop: CASSSYRGYGETQYF. The CDR3 DNA reads as TGTGCCAGCAGCTCCTACAGGGGATACGGAGAGACCCAGTACTTC. The chain carries TRBV7-2 and TRBJ2-5, with 7 bases identical to TRBD1. The germline V gene has CDR1 SGHTA and CDR2 FQGNSA. V gave up 4 bases and J gave up 4 bases; unmatched junction bases: 9. This CDR3 region has 15 residues.

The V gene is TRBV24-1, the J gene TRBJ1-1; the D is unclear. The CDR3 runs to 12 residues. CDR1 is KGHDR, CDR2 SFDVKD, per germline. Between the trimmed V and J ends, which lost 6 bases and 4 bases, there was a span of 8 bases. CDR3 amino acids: CATSSLGTEAFF. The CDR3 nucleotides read TGTGCCACCAGTTCGCTGGGCACTGAAGCTTTCTTT.

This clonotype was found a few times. In nucleotides, the CDR3 is TGTGCCAGCAGCTCCAGCGGGCGTGGAGCTTTCTTT. Residues: CASSSSGRGAFF. This chain uses TRBV5-6 with TRBJ1-1; D unresolved. Looked up from germline, CDR1 is SGHDT and CDR2 is YYEEEE. The CDR3 loop spans 12 amino acids. V was shortened by 3 bases and J by 10 bases, with 13 bases between the two germline ends.

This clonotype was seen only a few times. The CDR3 DNA follows: TGTGCCAGCAAAAGAGACACCGGGGAGCTGTTTTTT. Its translation is CASKRDTGELFF. This chain links TRBV25-1 with TRBJ2-2; D is unclear. The CDR3 spans 12 residues. Germline V gene data show CDR1 as MGHDK and CDR2 as SYGVNS. V was trimmed by 7 bases and J by 3 bases, leaving 6 bases between them. The entire variable domain, with the rest obtained from reference TRBV25-1 and TRBJ2-2, is as follows: EADIYQTPRYLVIGTGKKITLECSQTMGHDKMYWYQQDPGMELHLIHYSYGVNSTEKGDLSSESTVSRIRTEHFPLTLESARPSHTSQYLCASKRDTGELFFGEGSRLTVL.

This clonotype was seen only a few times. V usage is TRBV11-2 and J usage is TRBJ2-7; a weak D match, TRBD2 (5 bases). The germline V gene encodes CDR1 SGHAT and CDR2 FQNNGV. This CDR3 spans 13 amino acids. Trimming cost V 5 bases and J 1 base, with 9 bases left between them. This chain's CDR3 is CASSRTQSYEQYF. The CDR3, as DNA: TGTGCCAGCAGCCGGACTCAATCCTACGAGCAGTACTTC.

CDR3 residues: CSARGAGVDYGYTF. As DNA, the CDR3 is TGCAGTGCTAGAGGGGCAGGGGTGGACTATGGCTACACCTTC. The rearrangement uses TRBV20-1 and TRBJ1-2; the D gene is possibly TRBD1 (6 bases). V lost 1 base to trimming and J lost 3 bases, with 12 bases between them. Germline-derived CDR1 and CDR2 are DFQATT and SNEGSKA (reference sequence). The CDR3 has 14 amino acids.

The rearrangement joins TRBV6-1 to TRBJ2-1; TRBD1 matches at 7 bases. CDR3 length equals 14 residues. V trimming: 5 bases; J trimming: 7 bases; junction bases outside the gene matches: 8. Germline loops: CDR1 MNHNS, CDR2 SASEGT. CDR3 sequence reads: CASSLSARGNEQFF. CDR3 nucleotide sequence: TGTGCCAGCAGTCTTTCGGCCAGGGGGAATGAGCAGTTCTTC.

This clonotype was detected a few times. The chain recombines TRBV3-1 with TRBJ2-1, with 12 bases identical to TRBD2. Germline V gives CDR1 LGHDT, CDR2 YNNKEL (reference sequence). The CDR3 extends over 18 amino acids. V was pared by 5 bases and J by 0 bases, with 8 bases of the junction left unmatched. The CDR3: CASSLLAGGLSSYNEQFF. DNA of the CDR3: TGTGCCAGCAGCTTACTAGCGGGGGGTCTCAGCTCCTACAATGAGCAGTTCTTC.

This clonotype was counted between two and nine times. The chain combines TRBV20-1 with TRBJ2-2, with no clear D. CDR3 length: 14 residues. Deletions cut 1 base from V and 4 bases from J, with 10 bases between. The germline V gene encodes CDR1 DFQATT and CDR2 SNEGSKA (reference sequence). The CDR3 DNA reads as TGCAGTGCTAGAGGGACCGAAGCCACCGGGGAGCTGTTTTTT. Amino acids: CSARGTEATGELFF.